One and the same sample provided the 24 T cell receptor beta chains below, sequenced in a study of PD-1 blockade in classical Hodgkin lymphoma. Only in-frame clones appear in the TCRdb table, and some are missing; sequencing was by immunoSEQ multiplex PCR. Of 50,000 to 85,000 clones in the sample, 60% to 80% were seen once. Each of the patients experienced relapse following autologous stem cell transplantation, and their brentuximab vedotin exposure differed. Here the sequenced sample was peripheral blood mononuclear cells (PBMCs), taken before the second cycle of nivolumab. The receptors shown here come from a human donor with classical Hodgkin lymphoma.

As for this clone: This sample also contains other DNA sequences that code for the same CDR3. The CDR3 DNA reads as TGTGCCAGCAGGCAGGAAAACACCGGGGAGCTGTTTTTT. Translation gives CASRQENTGELFF. The rearrangement links TRBV25-1 to TRBJ2-2; D ambiguous. The CDR3 spans 13 residues. In germline, CDR1 is MGHDK, CDR2 SYGVNS. V lost 6 bases and J lost 2, with 7 bases in between.

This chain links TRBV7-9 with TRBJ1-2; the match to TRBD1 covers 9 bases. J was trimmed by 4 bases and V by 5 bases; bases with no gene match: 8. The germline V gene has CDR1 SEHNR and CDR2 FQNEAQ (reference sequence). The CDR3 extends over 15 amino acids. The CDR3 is CASSPSGTGFYGYTF. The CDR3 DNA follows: TGTGCCAGCAGCCCCTCCGGGACAGGGTTCTATGGCTACACCTTC.

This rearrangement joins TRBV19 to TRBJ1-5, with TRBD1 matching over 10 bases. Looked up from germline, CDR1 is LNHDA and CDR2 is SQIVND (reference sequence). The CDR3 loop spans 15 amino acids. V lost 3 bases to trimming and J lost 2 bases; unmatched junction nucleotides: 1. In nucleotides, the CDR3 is TGTGCCAGTAGTATTGGGACAGGGGGCAATCAGCCCCAGCATTTT. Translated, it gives CASSIGTGGNQPQHF.

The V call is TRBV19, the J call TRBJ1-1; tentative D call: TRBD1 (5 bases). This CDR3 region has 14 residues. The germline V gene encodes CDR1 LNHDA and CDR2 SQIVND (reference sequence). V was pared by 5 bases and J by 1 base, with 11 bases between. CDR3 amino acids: CASSGAPSNTEAFF. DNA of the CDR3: TGTGCCAGTAGTGGGGCACCTTCGAACACTGAAGCTTTCTTT.

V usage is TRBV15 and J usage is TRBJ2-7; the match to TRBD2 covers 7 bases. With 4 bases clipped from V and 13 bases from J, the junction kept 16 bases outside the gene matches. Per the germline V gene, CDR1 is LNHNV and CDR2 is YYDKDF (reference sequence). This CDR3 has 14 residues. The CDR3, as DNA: TGTGCCACCAGCACCTACCCTTTGGGGAGCGGGGTATACTTC. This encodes CATSTYPLGSGVYF.

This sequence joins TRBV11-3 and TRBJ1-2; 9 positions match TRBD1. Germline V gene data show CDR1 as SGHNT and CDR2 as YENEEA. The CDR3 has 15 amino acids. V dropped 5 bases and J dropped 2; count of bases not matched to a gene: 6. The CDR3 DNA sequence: TGTGCCAGCAGCCCCCGGACAGGGGACAACTATGGCTACACCTTC. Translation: CASSPRTGDNYGYTF.

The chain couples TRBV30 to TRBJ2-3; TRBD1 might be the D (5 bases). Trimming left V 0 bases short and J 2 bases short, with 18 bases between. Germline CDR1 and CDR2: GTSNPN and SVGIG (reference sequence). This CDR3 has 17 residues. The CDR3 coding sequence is TGTGCCTGGAGTGTCATTAGGGGTCTTTATACCACAGATACGCAGTATTTT. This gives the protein CAWSVIRGLYTTDTQYF.

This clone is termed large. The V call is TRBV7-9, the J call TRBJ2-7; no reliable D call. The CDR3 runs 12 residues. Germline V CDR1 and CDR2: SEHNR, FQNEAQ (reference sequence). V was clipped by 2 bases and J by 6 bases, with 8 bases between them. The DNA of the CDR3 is TGTGCCAGCAGCTTAACTGTGTCCGAGCAGTACTTC. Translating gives CASSLTVSEQYF.

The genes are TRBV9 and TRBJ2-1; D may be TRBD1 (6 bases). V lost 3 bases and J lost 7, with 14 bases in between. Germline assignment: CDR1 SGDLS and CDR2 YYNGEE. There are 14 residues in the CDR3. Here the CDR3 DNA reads TGTGCCAGCAGCGACCGGGACACTGGAAATGAGCAGTTCTTC. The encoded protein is CASSDRDTGNEQFF.

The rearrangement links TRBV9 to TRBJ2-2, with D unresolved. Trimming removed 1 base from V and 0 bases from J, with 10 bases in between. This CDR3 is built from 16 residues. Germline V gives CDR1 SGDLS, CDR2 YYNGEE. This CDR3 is CASSVRLTPNTGELFF. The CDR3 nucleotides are TGTGCCAGCAGCGTAAGGCTTACCCCGAACACCGGGGAGCTGTTTTTT.

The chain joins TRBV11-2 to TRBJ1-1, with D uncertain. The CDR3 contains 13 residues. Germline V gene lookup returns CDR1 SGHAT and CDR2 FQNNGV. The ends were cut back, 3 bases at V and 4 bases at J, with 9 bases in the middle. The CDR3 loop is CASSLGESTEAFF. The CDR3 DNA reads TGTGCCAGCAGCTTGGGAGAGTCCACTGAAGCTTTCTTT.

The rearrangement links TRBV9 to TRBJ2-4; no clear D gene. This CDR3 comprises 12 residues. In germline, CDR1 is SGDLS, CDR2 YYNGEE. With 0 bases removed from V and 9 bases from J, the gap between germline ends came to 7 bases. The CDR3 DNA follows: TGTGCCAGCAGCGTAGCTACGTGCATTCAGTACTTC. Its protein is CASSVATCIQYF.

CDR3 in amino acids: CASSASGVRDTQYF. The CDR3 DNA reads as TGTGCCAGCAGCGCTAGCGGGGTACGGGATACGCAGTATTTT. The chain employs TRBV11-3 and TRBJ2-3, with 9 bases fitting TRBD2. With 5 bases clipped from V and 6 bases from J, the junction kept 6 bases outside the gene matches. This CDR3 comprises 14 residues. Germline V gene sequence: CDR1 SGHNT, CDR2 YENEEA.

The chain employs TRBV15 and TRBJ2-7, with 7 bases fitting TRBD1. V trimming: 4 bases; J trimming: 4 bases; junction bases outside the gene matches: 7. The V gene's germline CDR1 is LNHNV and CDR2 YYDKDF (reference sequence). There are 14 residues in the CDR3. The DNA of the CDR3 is TGTGCCACCAGCACGAGGGACAGAGAATACGAGCAGTACTTC. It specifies CATSTRDREYEQYF.

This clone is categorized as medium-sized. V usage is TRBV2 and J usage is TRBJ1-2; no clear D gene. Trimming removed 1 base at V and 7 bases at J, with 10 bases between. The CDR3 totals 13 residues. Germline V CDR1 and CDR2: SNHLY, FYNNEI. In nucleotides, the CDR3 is TGTGCCAGCAGTGAAGGAGGGCTAAGTGGCTACACCTTC. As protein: CASSEGGLSGYTF.

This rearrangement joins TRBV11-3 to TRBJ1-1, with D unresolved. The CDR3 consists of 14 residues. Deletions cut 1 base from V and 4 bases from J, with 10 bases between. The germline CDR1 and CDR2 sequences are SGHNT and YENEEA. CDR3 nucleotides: TGTGCCAGCAGCTTAGGCGTGAGGTTCACTGAAGCTTTCTTT. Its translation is CASSLGVRFTEAFF. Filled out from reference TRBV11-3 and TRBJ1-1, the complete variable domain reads EAGVVQSPRYKIIEKKQPVAFWCNPISGHNTLYWYLQNLGQGPELLIRYENEEAVDDSQLPKDRFSAERLKGVDSTLKIQPAELGDSAVYLCASSLGVRFTEAFFGQGTRLTVV.

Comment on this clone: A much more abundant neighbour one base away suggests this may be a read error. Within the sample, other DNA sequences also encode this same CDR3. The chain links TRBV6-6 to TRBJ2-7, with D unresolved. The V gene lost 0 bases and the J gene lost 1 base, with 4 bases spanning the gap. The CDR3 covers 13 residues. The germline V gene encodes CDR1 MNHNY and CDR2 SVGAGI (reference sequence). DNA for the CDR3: TGTGCCAGCAGTTACTCCGGGTCCTACGAGCAGTACTTC. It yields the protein CASSYSGSYEQYF.

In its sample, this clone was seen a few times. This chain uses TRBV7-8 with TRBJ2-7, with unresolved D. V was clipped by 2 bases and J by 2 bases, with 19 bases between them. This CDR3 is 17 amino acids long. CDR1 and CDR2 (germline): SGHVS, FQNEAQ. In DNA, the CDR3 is TGTGCCAGCAGCTTATTCCCTTTACAAGGGAATCCCTACGAGCAGTACTTC. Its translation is CASSLFPLQGNPYEQYF.

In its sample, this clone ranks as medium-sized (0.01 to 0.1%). In DNA form, the CDR3 reads TGTGCCAGCAGTCCATCCTCGACAGGGAGCTCCTACGAGCAGTACTTC. Its protein is CASSPSSTGSSYEQYF. The J gene is TRBJ2-7, the V gene TRBV28; 7 nucleotides align to TRBD1. The CDR3 runs 16 residues. Germline-derived CDR1 and CDR2 are MDHEN and SYDVKM. V was pared by 5 bases and J by 0 bases, with 10 bases of the junction left unmatched.

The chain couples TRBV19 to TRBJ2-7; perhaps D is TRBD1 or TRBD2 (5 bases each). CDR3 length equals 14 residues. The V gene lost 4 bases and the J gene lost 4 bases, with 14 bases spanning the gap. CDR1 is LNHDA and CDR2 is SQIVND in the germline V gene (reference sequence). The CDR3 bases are TGTGCCAGTAGTACACGGGACGGAATGTACGAGCAGTACTTC. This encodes CASSTRDGMYEQYF.

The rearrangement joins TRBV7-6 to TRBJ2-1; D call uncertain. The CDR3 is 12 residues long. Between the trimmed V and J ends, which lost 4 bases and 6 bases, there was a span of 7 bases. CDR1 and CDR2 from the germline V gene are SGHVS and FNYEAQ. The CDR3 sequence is CASSSVGNEQFF. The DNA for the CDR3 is TGTGCCAGCAGCTCAGTTGGCAATGAGCAGTTCTTC.

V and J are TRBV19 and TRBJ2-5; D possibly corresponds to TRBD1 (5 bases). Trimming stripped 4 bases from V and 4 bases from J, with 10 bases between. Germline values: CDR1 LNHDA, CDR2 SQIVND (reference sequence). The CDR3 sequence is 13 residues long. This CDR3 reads CASSSQGRETQYF. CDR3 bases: TGTGCCAGTAGTAGCCAGGGTCGAGAGACCCAGTACTTC.

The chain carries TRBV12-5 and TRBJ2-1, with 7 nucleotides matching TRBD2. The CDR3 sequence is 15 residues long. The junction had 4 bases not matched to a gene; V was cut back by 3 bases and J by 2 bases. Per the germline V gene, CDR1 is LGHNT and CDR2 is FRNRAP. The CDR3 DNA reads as TGTGCTAGTGGTTTTCGGGAGGAACCCTACAATGAGCAGTTCTTC. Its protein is CASGFREEPYNEQFF.

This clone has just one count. CDR3 nucleotide sequence: TGTGCCAGCAGAGGACCGGACAGGGGGTGGACCGGGGAGCTGTTTTTT. Translating it yields CASRGPDRGWTGELFF. The chain combines TRBV2 with TRBJ2-2, with 10 bases identical to TRBD1. The length of the CDR3 is 16 residues. After removal of 6 bases from V and 5 bases from J, the junction contained 9 bases not matched to a gene. Germline CDR1 SNHLY, CDR2 FYNNEI.